The 32 T cell receptor beta chains reported below all come from one sample, sequenced in a study of shared clonotypes between healthy human individuals. Clones were read by immunoSEQ multiplex PCR, and TCRdb kept only the in-frame ones, dropping some. Of about 2.3 million clones listed, 85% to 95% were seen once; the top ten hold 0.3% to 0.45%. The sequencing input was naive CD4+ T cells from PBMCs. Documented subset: CD45RA+ positively selected. The source is a young man in good health. Some clones in this sample may be carry-over from other donors' samples.

This chain joins TRBV27 and TRBJ2-5, with TRBD1 matching 7 bases. The germline V gene has CDR1 MNHEY and CDR2 SMNVEV (reference sequence). CDR3 size: 13 residues. The V and J ends lost 8 bases and 2 bases, in that order; junction bases with no gene match: 5. Here the CDR3 reads CASGHRGQETQYF. CDR3 DNA sequence: TGTGCCAGCGGCCACAGGGGACAAGAGACCCAGTACTTC.

The chain employs TRBV5-1 and TRBJ2-7, with TRBD2 matching over 8 bases. This CDR3 has 15 residues. V lost 4 bases, J lost 1 base, and 7 bases stayed unmatched. Germline V gives CDR1 SGHRS, CDR2 YFSETQ. CDR3: CASSATGGPSYEQYF. In nucleotides, the CDR3 is TGCGCCAGCAGCGCAACGGGAGGGCCTTCCTACGAGCAGTACTTC. Variable domain in full (rest from reference TRBV5-1 and TRBJ2-7): KAGVTQTPRYLIKTRGQQVTLSCSPISGHRSVSWYQQTPGQGLQFLFEYFSETQRNKGNFPGRFSGRQFSNSRSEMNVSTLELGDSALYLCASSATGGPSYEQYFGPGTRLTVT.

Notes on this clone: Distinct nucleotide sequences in the sample also encode this CDR3. The rearrangement uses TRBV7-2 and TRBJ2-5; D remains ambiguous. V shed 3 bases and J shed 0 bases, with 2 bases lying between them. The germline V gene encodes CDR1 SGHTA and CDR2 FQGNSA. The CDR3 sequence is 12 residues long. CDR3: CASSFYQETQYF. The CDR3 DNA follows: TGTGCCAGCAGCTTTTACCAAGAGACCCAGTACTTC.

This chain joins TRBV7-2 and TRBJ2-2; 10 bases are shared with TRBD2. The CDR3 is made up of 15 amino acids. In germline, CDR1 is SGHTA, CDR2 FQGNSA. V lost 3 bases to trimming and J lost 4 bases; unmatched junction nucleotides: 2. CDR3 nucleotide sequence: TGTGCCAGCAGCTTCCTAGCGGGGGCCACCGGGGAGCTGTTTTTT. Translated, it gives CASSFLAGATGELFF.

The V and J genes are TRBV7-9 and TRBJ2-5; TRBD1 agrees at 8 bases. Losses at the gene ends were 3 bases for V and 3 bases for J; bases not matched to a gene: 3. CDR3 length: 14 amino acids. CDR1 SEHNR and CDR2 FQNEAQ come from the germline V gene (reference sequence). DNA of the CDR3: TGTGCCAGCAGCTTTATGACAGGGGAAGAGACCCAGTACTTC. This translates into CASSFMTGEETQYF.

V gene TRBV6-5 combines with J gene TRBJ1-1; a possible D gene is TRBD1 (5 bases). CDR3 length: 15 residues. Germline V CDR1 and CDR2: MNHEY, SVGAGI. Trimming cost V 8 bases and J 1 base, with 17 bases left between them. The CDR3 loop is CASRVWGRENTEAFF. CDR3 bases: TGTGCCAGCCGAGTTTGGGGCAGAGAGAACACTGAAGCTTTCTTT.

This chain connects TRBV5-1 to TRBJ2-2, with 9 bases identical to TRBD2. CDR3 length: 15 residues. V was pared by 0 bases and J by 7 bases, with 4 bases of the junction left unmatched. Germline assignment: CDR1 SGHRS and CDR2 YFSETQ. DNA for the CDR3: TGCGCCAGCAGCTTGGATAGCGGGAGTTACGGGGAGCTGTTTTTT. Translation gives CASSLDSGSYGELFF. Full variable domain (missing parts from reference TRBV5-1 and TRBJ2-2): KAGVTQTPRYLIKTRGQQVTLSCSPISGHRSVSWYQQTPGQGLQFLFEYFSETQRNKGNFPGRFSGRQFSNSRSEMNVSTLELGDSALYLCASSLDSGSYGELFFGEGSRLTVL.

As regards this clone: Other DNA sequences in the sample encode the same CDR3. This chain joins TRBV5-4 and TRBJ2-1; the match to TRBD1 covers 7 bases. In germline, CDR1 is SGHNT, CDR2 YYREEE (reference sequence). V shed 0 bases, J shed 2 bases, and the junction held 2 bases outside the gene matches. The CDR3 runs to 15 residues. The CDR3 region is CASSLGQGAYNEQFF. CDR3 sequence (DNA): TGTGCCAGCAGCTTGGGGCAGGGGGCCTACAATGAGCAGTTCTTC. Supplemented by reference TRBV5-4 and TRBJ2-1, the full variable domain reads ETGVTQSPTHLIKTRGQQVTLRCSSQSGHNTVSWYQQALGQGPQFIFQYYREEENGRGNFPPRFSGLQFPNYSSELNVNALELDDSALYLCASSLGQGAYNEQFFGPGTRLTVL.

This sequence joins TRBV7-2 and TRBJ2-3; tentatively, D is TRBD2 (5 bases). The CDR3 loop spans 17 amino acids. V lost 1 base to trimming and J lost 5 bases, with 19 bases between them. Germline CDR1 SGHTA, CDR2 FQGNSA. The CDR3, as DNA: TGTGCCAGCAGCTTAGTCCCCTCTGGCGGAGGCAGAGATACGCAGTATTTT. Its protein is CASSLVPSGGGRDTQYF.

The rearrangement uses TRBV19 and TRBJ2-5; no clear D gene. This CDR3 has 16 residues. The V gene's germline CDR1 is LNHDA and CDR2 SQIVND (reference sequence). With 6 bases removed from V and 2 bases from J, the gap between germline ends came to 19 bases. The chain's CDR3 is CASRYGPQHPQETQYF. The CDR3 DNA is TGTGCCAGTAGATACGGACCCCAACACCCTCAAGAGACCCAGTACTTC.

The chain couples TRBV29-1 to TRBJ1-5, with TRBD1 identical over 7 bases. This CDR3 has 14 residues. V lost 4 bases and J lost 1; bases outside the gene matches: 4. Germline V CDR1 and CDR2: SQVTM, ANQGSEA. The CDR3 loop is CSVAKGQSNQPQHF. CDR3 coding DNA: TGCAGCGTTGCCAAGGGACAGAGCAATCAGCCCCAGCATTTT.

V is TRBV28 and J is TRBJ2-5, with D possibly matching TRBD2 (5 bases). The CDR3 length is 14 residues. From germline, CDR1 is MDHEN and CDR2 SYDVKM. Between the trimmed V and J ends, which lost 7 bases and 5 bases, there was a span of 17 bases. CDR3 bases: TGTGCCAGCACCGGACGGCGGCGGGTCGAGACCCAGTACTTC. As protein: CASTGRRRVETQYF.

CDR3 bases: TGTGCCAGCAGTCTACAGGGGTCGAACACTGAAGCTTTCTTT. This sequence encodes CASSLQGSNTEAFF. The chain joins TRBV6-6 to TRBJ1-1, with 7 bases fitting TRBD1. V was clipped by 5 bases and J by 1 base; unmatched bases: 4. Germline V gene sequence: CDR1 MNHNY, CDR2 SVGAGI (reference sequence). The CDR3 loop spans 14 amino acids.

This sequence joins TRBV28 and TRBJ2-4; D is uncertain. Germline V gene data show CDR1 as MDHEN and CDR2 as SYDVKM. CDR3 length: 18 residues. Trimming took 6 bases from V and 1 from J, leaving 22 bases between them. In DNA, the CDR3 is TGTGCCAGCAGCCAGTTGCCCCTTGCCGGTGCGGCCAAAAACATTCAGTACTTC. This gives the protein CASSQLPLAGAAKNIQYF.

The chain has TRBV5-1 and TRBJ2-5; 14 bases map to TRBD2. CDR1 is SGHRS, CDR2 YFSETQ, per germline. CDR3 length: 17 amino acids. J was trimmed by 4 bases and V by 3 bases; bases with no gene match: 8. The CDR3 coding sequence is TGCGCCAGCAGCTCGGGACTAGCGGGAGTTTATCCAGAGACCCAGTACTTC. This translates into CASSSGLAGVYPETQYF.

V usage is TRBV7-9 and J usage is TRBJ1-4, with 8 bases aligning to TRBD1. CDR3 size: 16 residues. V was clipped by 1 base and J by 5 bases; unmatched bases: 6. Germline CDR1 reads SEHNR; CDR2 reads FQNEAQ (reference sequence). The CDR3 coding sequence is TGTGCCAGCAGCTTAGGGACAGGGTTAGGGAATGAAAAACTGTTTTTT. Translating it yields CASSLGTGLGNEKLFF. The complete variable domain, with remaining parts taken from reference TRBV7-9 and TRBJ1-4, reads DTGVSQNPRHKITKRGQNVTFRCDPISEHNRLYWYRQTLGQGPEFLTYFQNEAQLEKSRLLSDRFSAERPKGSFSTLEIQRTEQGDSAMYLCASSLGTGLGNEKLFFGSGTQLSVL.

CDR3 sequence: CASSPMGTGDVEAFF. The DNA of the CDR3 is TGTGCCAGCTCACCCATGGGGACAGGGGATGTGGAAGCTTTCTTT. The genes are TRBV18 and TRBJ1-1, with TRBD1 matching over 10 bases. Per germline, CDR1 KGHSH and CDR2 LQKENI. The CDR3 loop spans 15 amino acids. J lost 8 bases, V lost 3 bases, and 9 bases had no gene match.

This sequence joins TRBV6-1 and TRBJ2-3; D may correspond to TRBD1 or TRBD2 (5 bases each). Germline V CDR1 and CDR2: MNHNS, SASEGT. The CDR3 contains 15 residues. The V end lost 5 bases, the J end lost 4 bases, and 16 bases lay between the germline ends. In DNA form, the CDR3 reads TGTGCCAGCAGTACTGGGACCTGGGGTCCAGATACGCAGTATTTT. Amino acid sequence: CASSTGTWGPDTQYF.

The V gene is TRBV4-1, the J gene TRBJ2-5, with D perhaps TRBD1 or TRBD2 (5 bases each). Germline CDR1 MGHRA, CDR2 YSYEKL. Between the trimmed V and J ends, which lost 6 bases and 3 bases, there was a span of 17 bases. This CDR3 has 15 amino acids. The CDR3: CASRNSGTGKETQYF. In DNA, the CDR3 is TGCGCCAGCAGGAACTCCGGGACCGGGAAAGAGACCCAGTACTTC.

The chain links TRBV15 to TRBJ1-3, with D unresolved. Per germline, CDR1 LNHNV and CDR2 YYDKDF (reference sequence). The CDR3 spans 13 residues. The V end was cut by 3 bases, the J end by 1 base, with 4 bases between. The CDR3 loop is CATSRKSGNTIYF. For the CDR3, the DNA is TGTGCCACCAGCAGGAAGTCTGGAAACACCATATATTTT.

V is TRBV6-6 and J is TRBJ1-1, with D possibly being TRBD1 (6 bases). The CDR3 runs to 11 residues. The V end was cut by 5 bases, the J end by 11 bases, with 12 bases between. The germline gives CDR1 MNHNY, CDR2 SVGAGI (reference sequence). As DNA, the CDR3 is TGTGCCAGCAGTGGGAACAGGGTTGCTTTCTTT. Its translation: CASSGNRVAFF.

This rearrangement joins TRBV6-6 to TRBJ2-6, with D uncertain. This CDR3 is built from 15 residues. The germline V gene encodes CDR1 MNHNY and CDR2 SVGAGI (reference sequence). With 1 base removed from V and 2 bases from J, the gap between germline ends came to 6 bases. CDR3 DNA sequence: TGTGCCAGCAGTTACTTGGGAACTGGGGCCAACGTCCTGACTTTC. Amino acids: CASSYLGTGANVLTF.

The chain joins TRBV19 to TRBJ2-4, with D perhaps TRBD1 (5 bases). The CDR3 loop spans 16 amino acids. V shed 2 bases and J shed 1 base, with 12 bases lying between them. Germline V lookup: CDR1 LNHDA, CDR2 SQIVND (reference sequence). DNA for the CDR3: TGTGCCAGTAGTATATCGGCAGGGTCGGCCAAAAACATTCAGTACTTC. This codes for CASSISAGSAKNIQYF.

V and J are TRBV5-1 and TRBJ2-3; 11 bases are a match to TRBD2. Unmatched junction bases numbered 20, after V lost 0 bases and J lost 8 bases. The germline V gene has CDR1 SGHRS and CDR2 YFSETQ. CDR3 size: 20 residues. The DNA for the CDR3 is TGCGCCAGCAGCTTGGAGGGGGCGCAGATACTAGCGGGGGCCCTCGGTACGCAGTATTTT. As protein: CASSLEGAQILAGALGTQYF.

This clone was observed a few times. This same CDR3 is encoded by further DNA sequences in the sample. The chain uses TRBV5-4 and TRBJ2-5; no clear D gene. Germline lookup yields CDR1 SGHNT and CDR2 YYREEE (reference sequence). This CDR3 spans 13 amino acids. Trimming took 0 bases from V and 5 from J, leaving 8 bases between them. The DNA of the CDR3 is TGTGCCAGCAGCTTGGCCGCCCGGGAGACCCAGTACTTC. Translated: CASSLAARETQYF.

V usage is TRBV30 and J usage is TRBJ2-3; D not resolved. The V end was cut by 5 bases, the J end by 6 bases, with 12 bases between. This CDR3 spans 12 amino acids. Germline CDR1 and CDR2: GTSNPN and SVGIG (reference sequence). CDR3 in amino acids: CAWGPKSDTQYF. CDR3 nucleotides: TGTGCCTGGGGACCCAAGTCCGATACGCAGTATTTT.

The chain has TRBV6-5 and TRBJ1-1, with D possibly being TRBD1 (5 bases). Trimming removed 5 bases at V and 4 bases at J, with 8 bases between. CDR1 and CDR2 from the germline V gene are MNHEY and SVGAGI. The CDR3 is 12 residues long. The CDR3 coding sequence is TGTGCCAGCAGTAGGGGTAGCACTGAAGCTTTCTTT. It specifies CASSRGSTEAFF.

J is TRBJ2-5 and V is TRBV9; D is undetermined. The V end was cut by 3 bases, the J end by 5 bases, with 11 bases between. CDR1 SGDLS and CDR2 YYNGEE come from the germline V gene. The CDR3 runs 13 residues. CDR3 DNA: TGTGCCAGCAGCGCTGGGATTCGGGAGACCCAGTACTTC. This codes for CASSAGIRETQYF. Combining the CDR3 with reference TRBV9 and TRBJ2-5 gives the whole variable domain DSGVTQTPKHLITATGQRVTLRCSPRSGDLSVYWYQQSLDQGLQFLIQYYNGEERAKGNILERFSAQQFPDLHSELNLSSLELGDSALYFCASSAGIRETQYFGPGTRLLVL.

This clone was picked up one time. The chain carries TRBV9 and TRBJ1-1; the D is unclear. The CDR3 consists of 13 residues. V lost 3 bases and J 3 bases, leaving 9 bases between the germline ends. Germline-derived CDR1 and CDR2 are SGDLS and YYNGEE. Here the CDR3 reads CASSADGYTEAFF. The CDR3 region has the DNA TGTGCCAGCAGCGCTGACGGATACACTGAAGCTTTCTTT.

The rearrangement joins TRBV28 to TRBJ2-2; the D is unclear. V was clipped by 9 bases and J by 0 bases, with 8 bases between them. The length of the CDR3 is 13 residues. Germline CDR1 and CDR2: MDHEN and SYDVKM. CDR3 nucleotides: TGTGCCAGTCAAGTGACGAACACCGGGGAGCTGTTTTTT. As protein: CASQVTNTGELFF.

The V gene is TRBV7-2, the J gene TRBJ2-7, with D tentatively TRBD1 (5 bases). Trimming shortened V by 6 bases and J by 11 bases, and 20 bases separated the two germline ends. The CDR3 spans 13 residues. Germline V lookup: CDR1 SGHTA, CDR2 FQGNSA. Here the CDR3 DNA reads TGTGCCAGCAGATCGACGACAGATCTACCGGAGTACTTC. Its translation is CASRSTTDLPEYF.

The V and J genes are TRBV19 and TRBJ2-7; 11 positions match TRBD1. V dropped 2 bases and J dropped 6; count of bases not matched to a gene: 6. Per germline, CDR1 LNHDA and CDR2 SQIVND (reference sequence). CDR3 length: 15 residues. The CDR3 region has the DNA TGTGCCAGTAGTATAAGTCGGGACAGGGGGGGCGAGCAGTACTTC. Amino acid sequence: CASSISRDRGGEQYF.